This TCR beta chain stems from a study of radiation and T cells in renal cell carcinoma. Germline-derived CDR1 and CDR2 are PRHDT and FYEKMQ (reference sequence). V gave up 5 bases and J gave up 2 bases, with 14 bases separating them. The CDR3 runs to 15 residues. Produced via immunoSEQ multiplex PCR; TCRdb's table is partial and in-frame only. The data show 10,000 to 15,000 clones, with around 30% seen just once and 15% to 19% held by the top ten. Treatment indicated: 15 Gy SBRT to primary tumor, nephrectomy 4 weeks later. The sample consisted of tumor tissue, taken from a patient whose treatment included radiotherapy and nephrectomy. This TCR was sampled from a man between 60 and 75 years old with renal cell carcinoma. The chain combines TRBV13 with TRBJ2-3; a weak D match, TRBD2 (5 bases). This CDR3 is CASSPPRGSTDTQYF. In DNA form, the CDR3 reads TGTGCCAGCAGCCCCCCCCGGGGTTCCACAGATACGCAGTATTTT.